The T cell receptor beta chain under discussion was sequenced for a study of blood T cells in healthy people across ages. Then a second PCR, running roughly 7 to 11 cycles, was carried out with a sample-barcoded 5' primer and a J-beta primer mix. TCRdb re-derived calls from the 5' RACE reads in MiXCR, one entry per CDR3 protein. Of over 600,000 distinct CDR3 sequences listed, about 47% are singletons. This CDR3 is built from 13 residues. The J segment lost 2 bases and the V segment lost 6 bases, leaving 4 bases of the junction unmatched. Germline values: CDR1 SNHLY, CDR2 FYNNEI. This clonotype was observed a handful of times.

This TCR derives from a man older than 75 in good health. The V gene is TRBV2, the J gene TRBJ2-7; 7 nucleotides match TRBD1. Sequenced: blood. In DNA, the CDR3 is TGTGCCAGCAGGGTGACAGGGCCCTACGAGCAGTACTTC. Translation gives CASRVTGPYEQYF.